This T cell receptor (beta chain) was recovered during a study of blood T cell repertoires in COVID-19. Authors' methods: Reference gene primer amplification gave nucleated cell count estimates. Assay: immunoSEQ multiplex PCR; the TCRdb copy retains only in-frame clones and omits some. V and J calls and clone size come straight from that table; D and trimming were deduced from the DNA. Of about 80,000 clones listed, 80% to 85% are singletons. This clone showed up just a few times. CDR1 is MGHRA and CDR2 is YSYEKL in the germline V gene. This CDR3 region has 17 residues. V shed 2 bases and J shed 6 bases, with 17 bases lying between them.

The TCR comes from a human donor in a cohort sampled during active COVID-19. The chain recombines TRBV4-1 with TRBJ1-6, with D possibly matching TRBD1 (5 bases). Sequencing used peripheral blood. CDR3 sequence: CASSQSGRAGGNSPLHF. CDR3 DNA sequence: TGCGCCAGCAGCCAATCCGGTAGGGCGGGGGGTAATTCACCCCTCCACTTT.